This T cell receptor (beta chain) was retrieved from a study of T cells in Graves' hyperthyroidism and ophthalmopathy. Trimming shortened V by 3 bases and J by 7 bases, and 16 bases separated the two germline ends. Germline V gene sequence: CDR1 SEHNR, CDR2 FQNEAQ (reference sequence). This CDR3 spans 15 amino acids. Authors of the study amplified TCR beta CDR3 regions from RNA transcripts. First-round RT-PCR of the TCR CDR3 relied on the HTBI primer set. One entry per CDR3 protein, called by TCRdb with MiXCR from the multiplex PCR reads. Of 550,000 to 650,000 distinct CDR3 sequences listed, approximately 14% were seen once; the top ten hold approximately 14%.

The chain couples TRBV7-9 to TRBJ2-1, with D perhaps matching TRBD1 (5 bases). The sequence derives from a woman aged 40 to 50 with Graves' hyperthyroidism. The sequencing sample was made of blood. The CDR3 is CASSFSREDENEQFF. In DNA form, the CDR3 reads TGTGCCAGCAGCTTCAGCAGGGAAGATGAAAATGAGCAGTTCTTC.